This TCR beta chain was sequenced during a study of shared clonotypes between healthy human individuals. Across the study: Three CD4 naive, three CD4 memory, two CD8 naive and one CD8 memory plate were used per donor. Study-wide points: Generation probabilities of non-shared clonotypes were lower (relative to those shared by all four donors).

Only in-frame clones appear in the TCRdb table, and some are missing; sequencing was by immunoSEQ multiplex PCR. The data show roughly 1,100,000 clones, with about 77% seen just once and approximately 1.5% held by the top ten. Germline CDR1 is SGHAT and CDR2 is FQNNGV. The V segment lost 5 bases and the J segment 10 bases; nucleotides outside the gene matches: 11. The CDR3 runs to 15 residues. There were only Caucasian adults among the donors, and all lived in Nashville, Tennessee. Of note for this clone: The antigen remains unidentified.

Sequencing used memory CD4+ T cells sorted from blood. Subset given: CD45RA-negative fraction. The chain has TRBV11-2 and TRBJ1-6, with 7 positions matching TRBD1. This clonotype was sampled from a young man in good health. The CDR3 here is CASSRPGQAVSPLHF. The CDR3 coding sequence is TGTGCCAGCAGCCGCCCAGGACAGGCCGTCTCACCCCTCCACTTT.